This TCR beta chain was captured by sequencing in a study of cytomegalovirus exposure and HLA in healthy donors. Study-level findings and limits: Analyses of presence/absence relied on an assumption of roughly uniform sequencing depth across donors. Highly shared variants forming one cluster were likely a sequencing artifact. Per a prior analysis, the majority of TCR beta V segments were productive roughly 90% or roughly 30% of the time. Serostatus for CMV was the only available immune exposure information.

With regard to this clone: Its matching antigen is unknown.

The V gene end was trimmed by 2 bases and the J gene end by 0 bases; junction bases not matched to a gene: 4. Looked up from germline, CDR1 is MNHNS and CDR2 is SASEGT. The CDR3 runs to 16 residues. PCR primers comprised 60 Vbeta and 13 Jbeta primers. The table came from immunoSEQ multiplex PCR; TCRdb's copy has only in-frame clones and leaves some out. This table holds tens of thousands of clones. The chain is built from TRBV6-1 and TRBJ2-1; TRBD2 matches 7 bases. Sequences were obtained from PBMCs. The TCR originated in a woman aged 25 to 45 in good health and CMV-seropositive. As DNA, the CDR3 is TGTGCCAGCAGTGAAATGGGCGGGAGCTCCTACAATGAGCAGTTCTTC. It encodes CASSEMGGSSYNEQFF.